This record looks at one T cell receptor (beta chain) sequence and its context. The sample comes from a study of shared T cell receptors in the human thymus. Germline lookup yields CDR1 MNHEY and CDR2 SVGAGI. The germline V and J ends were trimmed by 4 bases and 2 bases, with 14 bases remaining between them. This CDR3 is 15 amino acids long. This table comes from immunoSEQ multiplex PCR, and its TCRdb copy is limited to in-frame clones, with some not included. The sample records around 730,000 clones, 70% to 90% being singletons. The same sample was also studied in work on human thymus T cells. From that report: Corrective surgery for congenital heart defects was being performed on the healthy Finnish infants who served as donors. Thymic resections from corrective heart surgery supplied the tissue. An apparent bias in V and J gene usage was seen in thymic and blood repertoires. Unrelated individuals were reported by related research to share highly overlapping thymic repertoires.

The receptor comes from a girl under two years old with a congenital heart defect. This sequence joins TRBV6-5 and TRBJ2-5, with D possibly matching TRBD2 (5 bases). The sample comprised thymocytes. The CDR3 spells CASSFARTGQETQYF. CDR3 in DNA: TGTGCCAGCAGTTTCGCCAGGACGGGGCAAGAGACCCAGTACTTC.